This entry lists 17 T cell receptor beta chains sequenced from one sample in a study of Graves' ophthalmopathy and Graves' hyperthyroidism. Amplified material comprised TCR beta CDR3 regions derived from RNA transcripts. A first-round RT-PCR used HTBI primers, followed by a second-round multiplex PCR. TCRdb independently ran MiXCR on the multiplex PCR reads; one entry per CDR3 protein. There are about 500,000 distinct CDR3 sequences in the sample; 35% to 40% occur only once, and around 4.6% lies in the top ten. The specimen was peripheral blood or thyroid tissue (not recorded which). The receptors shown here come from an adult man with Graves' hyperthyroidism.

The CDR3: CASSPRGQGRTEAFF. The CDR3 DNA follows: TGTGCCAGCAGCCCACGGGGACAGGGTCGGACTGAAGCTTTCTTT. V and J are TRBV13 and TRBJ1-1; TRBD1 agrees at 9 bases. V lost 5 bases and J lost 5; bases outside the gene matches: 9. CDR1 and CDR2 from the germline V gene are PRHDT and FYEKMQ (reference sequence). This CDR3 region has 15 residues.

This clonotype was picked up many times. This chain joins TRBV25-1 and TRBJ1-5; D possibly corresponds to TRBD1 (6 bases). This CDR3 contains 15 residues. Looked up from germline, CDR1 is MGHDK and CDR2 is SYGVNS. V was cut by 7 bases and J by 0 bases, with 13 bases left in between. Here the CDR3 reads CASKKGQLSNQPQHF. The CDR3 DNA follows: TGTGCCAGCAAAAAAGGACAGCTTAGCAATCAGCCCCAGCATTTT.

This clonotype has at least ten counts. The chain joins TRBV2 to TRBJ1-2; 8 bases are shared with TRBD1. J was trimmed by 8 bases and V by 8 bases; bases with no gene match: 13. The CDR3 totals 14 residues. Germline loops: CDR1 SNHLY, CDR2 FYNNEI. This chain's CDR3 is CASLVDPTGEGYTF. The CDR3 nucleotides read TGTGCCAGCCTCGTAGACCCGACAGGGGAAGGCTACACCTTC.

This clonotype was seen only a few times. The J gene is TRBJ1-5, the V gene TRBV30, with no clear D. V gave up 1 base and J gave up 6 bases, with 10 bases separating them. The CDR3 consists of 13 residues. CDR1 and CDR2 from the germline V gene are GTSNPN and SVGIG (reference sequence). This CDR3 reads CAWSDAGGQPQHF. The DNA of the CDR3 is TGTGCCTGGAGTGATGCGGGAGGTCAGCCCCAGCATTTT.

This clonotype was picked up many times. V is TRBV24-1 and J is TRBJ2-7; 7 nucleotides agree with TRBD1. Trimming at V came to 2 bases and at J to 6 bases, leaving 12 bases not matched to a gene. The CDR3 extends over 16 amino acids. Germline CDR1 KGHDR, CDR2 SFDVKD. Written as DNA, the CDR3 is TGTGCCACCAGTGATTCGGGTGAGGGGGCAGAATCCGAGCAGTACTTC. It specifies CATSDSGEGAESEQYF.

This clonotype was observed at least ten times. The rearrangement uses TRBV7-9 and TRBJ2-7; TRBD2 aligns across 14 bases. CDR1 SEHNR and CDR2 FQNEAQ come from the germline V gene (reference sequence). The junction had 13 bases not matched to a gene; V was cut back by 4 bases and J by 2 bases. The CDR3 contains 19 residues. CDR3 in DNA: TGTGCCAGCAGCTCGCCCGGGACTAGCGGGAGTACGGTCACCTACGAGCAGTACTTC. Protein sequence: CASSSPGTSGSTVTYEQYF.

This clonotype was recorded many times. The J gene is TRBJ2-7, the V gene TRBV15; 7 bases agree with TRBD1. This CDR3 contains 15 residues. J gave up 5 bases and V 0 bases, and 7 bases lay outside the gene matches. Per germline, CDR1 LNHNV and CDR2 YYDKDF (reference sequence). This CDR3 is CATSRDSQGRNEQYF. CDR3 nucleotides: TGTGCCACCAGCAGAGATTCACAGGGGAGAAACGAGCAGTACTTC.

This clonotype has at least ten counts. The chain carries TRBV6-6 and TRBJ1-6, with D possibly TRBD1 on 6 matching bases. The length of the CDR3 is 12 residues. V shed 7 bases and J shed 7 bases, with 8 bases lying between them. Germline lookup yields CDR1 MNHNY and CDR2 SVGAGI (reference sequence). CDR3 amino acids: CASTRGNSPLHF. The CDR3 nucleotides are TGTGCCAGCACCAGGGGCAATTCACCCCTCCACTTT.

A few counts support this clonotype. The rearrangement links TRBV5-1 to TRBJ2-7; TRBD2 aligns across 8 bases. In germline, CDR1 is SGHRS, CDR2 YFSETQ. This CDR3 spans 14 amino acids. J gave up 0 bases and V 5 bases, and 4 bases lay outside the gene matches. The CDR3 reads CASRDSGSSYEQYF. DNA of the CDR3: TGCGCCAGCAGGGACAGCGGGAGCTCCTACGAGCAGTACTTC.

In this sample, this clonotype turned up many times. This chain uses TRBV12-3 or TRBV12-4 with TRBJ1-3; the match to TRBD1 covers 9 bases. This CDR3 comprises 14 residues. J gave up 8 bases and V 5 bases, and 7 bases lay outside the gene matches. CDR3 protein: CASSRPGQGYTIYF. The CDR3 DNA follows: TGTGCCAGCAGTCGGCCGGGACAGGGCTACACCATATATTTT.

The CDR3 protein is CAWSETPEKLFF. The CDR3, as DNA: TGTGCCTGGAGTGAGACCCCGGAAAAACTGTTTTTT. The chain uses TRBV30 and TRBJ1-4; D not resolved. Trimming removed 1 base at V and 8 bases at J, with 8 bases between. The length of the CDR3 is 12 residues. Germline V gives CDR1 GTSNPN, CDR2 SVGIG (reference sequence).

The chain recombines TRBV7-9 with TRBJ1-2; maybe TRBD1 (5 bases). Germline V lookup: CDR1 SEHNR, CDR2 FQNEAQ (reference sequence). Trimming left V 0 bases short and J 1 base short, with 12 bases between. The CDR3 loop spans 16 amino acids. As DNA, the CDR3 is TGTGCCAGCAGCTTAGCGTCAGGGATGGATAACTATGGCTACACCTTC. This codes for CASSLASGMDNYGYTF. The full variable domain, its missing parts supplied by reference TRBV7-9 and TRBJ1-2, is DTGVSQNPRHKITKRGQNVTFRCDPISEHNRLYWYRQTLGQGPEFLTYFQNEAQLEKSRLLSDRFSAERPKGSFSTLEIQRTEQGDSAMYLCASSLASGMDNYGYTFGSGTRLTVV.

The CDR3 sequence is CASSVSGGDEKLFF. In DNA, the CDR3 is TGTGCCAGCAGCGTGTCGGGGGGCGATGAAAAACTGTTTTTT. The V and J genes are TRBV9 and TRBJ1-4; D might be TRBD1 (6 bases). The germline V gene has CDR1 SGDLS and CDR2 YYNGEE. This CDR3 has 14 residues. The germline V and J ends were trimmed by 2 bases and 6 bases, with 11 bases remaining between them. The whole variable domain, remainder taken from reference TRBV9 and TRBJ1-4, is DSGVTQTPKHLITATGQRVTLRCSPRSGDLSVYWYQQSLDQGLQFLIQYYNGEERAKGNILERFSAQQFPDLHSELNLSSLELGDSALYFCASSVSGGDEKLFFGSGTQLSVL.

In its sample, this clonotype was seen many times. The chain combines TRBV12-3 or TRBV12-4 with TRBJ1-2; 8 bases align to TRBD1. The CDR3 contains 14 residues. With V trimmed by 5 bases and J by 0 bases, 2 bases remained unmatched. DNA for the CDR3: TGTGCCAGCAGTCGGACAGGGACTAACTATGGCTACACCTTC. It translates to CASSRTGTNYGYTF.

This clonotype appeared many times. The junction departs from germline at one end; a sequencing error may be responsible. V is TRBV5-1 and J is TRBJ2-5; a possible D gene is TRBD2 (6 bases). Germline assignment: CDR1 SGHRS and CDR2 YFSETQ. The CDR3 loop spans 14 amino acids. Written as DNA, the CDR3 is TGTGCCAGCTCACCACCCCCGGGGGAAGAGACCCAGTACTTC. It codes for CASSPPPGEETQYF.

This clonotype came up a few times. The chain carries TRBV19 and TRBJ2-7; possible D gene TRBD1, 6 bases. V lost 4 bases and J 2 bases, leaving 24 bases between the germline ends. The CDR3 runs to 18 residues. CDR1 is LNHDA, CDR2 SQIVND, per germline (reference sequence). CDR3 DNA sequence: TGTGCCAGTAGTAGCCCCCAGACCGGGACACGTAAAGCCTACGAGCAGTACTTC. It is translated as CASSSPQTGTRKAYEQYF.

J is TRBJ2-3 and V is TRBV7-6; 9 nucleotides agree with TRBD1. J was trimmed by 2 bases and V by 4 bases; bases with no gene match: 10. The CDR3 spans 17 residues. CDR1 is SGHVS, CDR2 FNYEAQ, per germline. The CDR3 region is CASSSGTGMGPTDTQYF. The CDR3 coding sequence is TGTGCCAGCAGCTCCGGGACAGGGATGGGGCCCACAGATACGCAGTATTTT.